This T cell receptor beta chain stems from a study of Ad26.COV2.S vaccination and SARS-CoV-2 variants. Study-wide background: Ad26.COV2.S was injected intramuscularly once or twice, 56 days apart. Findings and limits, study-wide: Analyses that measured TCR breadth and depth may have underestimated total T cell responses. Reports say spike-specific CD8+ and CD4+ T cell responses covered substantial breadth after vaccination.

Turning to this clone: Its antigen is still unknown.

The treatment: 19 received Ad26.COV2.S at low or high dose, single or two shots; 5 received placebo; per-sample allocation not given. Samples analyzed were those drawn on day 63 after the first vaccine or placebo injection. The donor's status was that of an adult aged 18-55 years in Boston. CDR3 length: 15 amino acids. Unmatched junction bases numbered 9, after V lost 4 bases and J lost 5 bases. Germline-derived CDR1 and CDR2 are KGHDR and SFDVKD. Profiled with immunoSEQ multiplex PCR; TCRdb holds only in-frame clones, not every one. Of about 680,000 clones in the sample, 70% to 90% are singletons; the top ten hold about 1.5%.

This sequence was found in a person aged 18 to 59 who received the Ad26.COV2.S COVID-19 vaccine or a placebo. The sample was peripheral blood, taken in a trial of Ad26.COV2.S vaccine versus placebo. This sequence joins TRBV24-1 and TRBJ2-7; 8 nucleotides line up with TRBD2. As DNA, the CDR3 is TGTGCCACCAGTGACTCCGGGACTAGATCCGACGAGCAGTACTTC. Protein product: CATSDSGTRSDEQYF.